The sample holds many counts of the clone carrying this T cell receptor (beta chain). Its antigen is unknown. The source of the sample is a study of T-cell reconstitution after alpha-beta-depleted transplantation in children. The J segment lost 6 bases and the V segment lost 9 bases, leaving 12 bases of the junction unmatched. This CDR3 contains 14 residues. CDR1 SGHRS and CDR2 YFSETQ come from the germline V gene. Study outcomes and limitations: Alpha-beta T cells present about two months after transplant were reported to originate from several hundred expanded graft clones. Diversity of TCRbeta at day 60 was high in some patients, arising from surviving recipient T cells and thymic progenitors. At the one-year point after transplant, T-cell counts and TCRbeta diversity were found to come mostly from T cells that had been newly produced.

For TCRbeta, the library was prepared with unique molecular identifiers. TCRdb analysed the PCR reads with MiXCR anew, one entry per CDR3 protein. The data contain roughly 670,000 distinct CDR3 sequences, around 13% of them singletons. This specimen was PBMCs, taken before TCRalphabeta/CD19-depleted stem cell transplant. This receptor was identified in a girl aged 2 to 9 with congenital amegakaryocytic thrombocytopenia, due to receive a stem cell transplant. The V call is TRBV5-1, the J call TRBJ2-1; TRBD1 agrees at 7 bases. CDR3 in DNA: TGCGCCAACCCTGGACAGGTTGGTCCCAATGAGCAGTTCTTC. Residues: CANPGQVGPNEQFF. Supplemented by reference TRBV5-1 and TRBJ2-1, the full variable domain reads KAGVTQTPRYLIKTRGQQVTLSCSPISGHRSVSWYQQTPGQGLQFLFEYFSETQRNKGNFPGRFSGRQFSNSRSEMNVSTLELGDSALYLCANPGQVGPNEQFFGPGTRLTVL.